One and the same sample provided the 17 T cell receptor beta chains below, sequenced in a study of cytomegalovirus exposure and HLA in healthy donors. Repertoires were generated with immunoSEQ multiplex PCR, while TCRdb's copy carries only in-frame clones and drops some. The repertoire holds fewer than 200,000 clones, with roughly 86% as singletons. Sequencing used PBMCs. These receptors all come from a man aged 18 to 35 in good health and CMV-seropositive.

This sequence joins TRBV6-5 and TRBJ1-6; D not certain. Trimming took 4 bases from V and 7 from J, leaving 8 bases between them. Germline V lookup: CDR1 MNHEY, CDR2 SVGAGI. The CDR3 has 13 residues. This CDR3 is CASSSVSNSPLHF. Here the CDR3 DNA reads TGTGCCAGCAGTTCGGTATCCAATTCACCCCTCCACTTT.

The rearrangement links TRBV10-3 to TRBJ2-1, with a tentative D call TRBD1 (5 bases). CDR3 size: 16 residues. CDR1 and CDR2 (germline): ENHRY, SYGVKD. V dropped 0 bases and J dropped 8 bases, with 17 bases sitting between them. The CDR3 sequence is CAISESITERGDEQFF. Here the CDR3 DNA reads TGTGCCATCAGTGAGTCGATAACAGAAAGGGGCGATGAGCAGTTCTTC.

The genes are TRBV5-6 and TRBJ2-2, with D possibly TRBD2 on 7 matching bases. The ends were cut back, 5 bases at V and 1 base at J, with 18 bases in the middle. The CDR3 covers 17 residues. Germline V gene lookup returns CDR1 SGHDT and CDR2 YYEEEE. The DNA of the CDR3 is TGTGCCAGCAGAATGAGGGGGGGCCGACTGAACACCGGGGAGCTGTTTTTT. Protein sequence: CASRMRGGRLNTGELFF.

The CDR3 sequence is CASTKRGVRYEQYF. The CDR3 DNA follows: TGTGCCAGCACAAAACGGGGGGTACGATACGAGCAGTACTTC. The chain uses TRBV6-5 and TRBJ2-7; TRBD2 matches at 7 bases. V was pared by 7 bases and J by 4 bases, with 10 bases of the junction left unmatched. This CDR3 spans 14 amino acids. Germline assignment: CDR1 MNHEY and CDR2 SVGAGI.

The chain joins TRBV5-1 to TRBJ1-2; D perhaps matches TRBD1 (5 bases). The CDR3 totals 15 residues. V lost 0 bases and J 7 bases, leaving 16 bases between the germline ends. Germline V CDR1 and CDR2: SGHRS, YFSETQ. CDR3 DNA: TGCGCCAGCAGCTTGGAGAGTGGCAGGGCCTCTGGCTACACCTTC. Protein product: CASSLESGRASGYTF.

Comment on this clone: This same CDR3 is encoded by further DNA sequences in the sample. The chain has TRBV9 and TRBJ2-3; 7 bases match TRBD2. The ends lost 0 bases at V and 4 bases at J; junction bases unmatched: 5. The CDR3 is 15 residues long. Per the germline V gene, CDR1 is SGDLS and CDR2 is YYNGEE. CDR3 coding DNA: TGTGCCAGCAGCGTAGAAAGTGGGAGGGCAGATACGCAGTATTTT. Protein sequence: CASSVESGRADTQYF. Filled out from reference TRBV9 and TRBJ2-3, the complete variable domain reads DSGVTQTPKHLITATGQRVTLRCSPRSGDLSVYWYQQSLDQGLQFLIQYYNGEERAKGNILERFSAQQFPDLHSELNLSSLELGDSALYFCASSVESGRADTQYFGPGTRLTVL.

The V and J genes are TRBV15 and TRBJ2-6, with 7 bases aligning to TRBD2. Germline V gene sequence: CDR1 LNHNV, CDR2 YYDKDF (reference sequence). The CDR3 length is 16 residues. After removal of 0 bases from V and 2 bases from J, the junction contained 1 base not matched to a gene. As DNA, the CDR3 is TGTGCCACCAGCAGAGATCGGGGGGCTGGGGCCAACGTCCTGACTTTC. Residues: CATSRDRGAGANVLTF.

This clone was seen once. V usage is TRBV19 and J usage is TRBJ1-5; D uncertain. Germline-derived CDR1 and CDR2 are LNHDA and SQIVND (reference sequence). This CDR3 is built from 15 residues. V lost 0 bases and J lost 5, with 11 bases in between. CDR3 coding DNA: TGTGCCAGTAGTATAGATAGCGGCCCCTATCAGCCCCAGCATTTT. Amino acids: CASSIDSGPYQPQHF. The complete variable domain, with remaining parts taken from reference TRBV19 and TRBJ1-5, reads DGGITQSPKYLFRKEGQNVTLSCEQNLNHDAMYWYRQDPGQGLRLIYYSQIVNDFQKGDIAEGYSVSREKKESFPLTVTSAQKNPTAFYLCASSIDSGPYQPQHFGDGTRLSIL.

J is TRBJ2-7 and V is TRBV6-5; 7 nucleotides align to TRBD1. J lost 2 bases, V lost 5 bases, and 9 bases had no gene match. The germline gives CDR1 MNHEY, CDR2 SVGAGI. The CDR3 length is 15 residues. This CDR3 reads CASSPRTGAPYEQYF. The CDR3 bases are TGTGCCAGCAGTCCACGGACAGGTGCTCCCTACGAGCAGTACTTC.

The chain links TRBV5-1 to TRBJ1-6; tentative D call: TRBD1 (5 bases). The V gene lost 0 bases and the J gene lost 5 bases, with 9 bases spanning the gap. The CDR3 is 15 residues long. Looked up from germline, CDR1 is SGHRS and CDR2 is YFSETQ. The CDR3 sequence is CASSLAGGDNSPLHF. In nucleotides, the CDR3 is TGCGCCAGCAGCTTGGCCGGAGGGGATAATTCACCCCTCCACTTT.

The chain joins TRBV27 to TRBJ2-3, with TRBD2 identical over 8 bases. The CDR3 sequence is 15 residues long. From germline, CDR1 is MNHEY and CDR2 SMNVEV (reference sequence). Losses at the gene ends were 6 bases for V and 8 bases for J; bases not matched to a gene: 13. The CDR3 here is CASSARGTSAGTQYF. The CDR3 DNA reads as TGTGCCAGCAGCGCAAGGGGGACTAGTGCGGGTACGCAGTATTTT.

The chain is built from TRBV9 and TRBJ1-2; D is undetermined. The V and J ends lost 0 bases and 3 bases respectively, with 9 bases between them. Germline loops: CDR1 SGDLS, CDR2 YYNGEE. CDR3 size: 14 residues. The DNA of the CDR3 is TGTGCCAGCAGCGTAGGGGAGGGCGACTATGGCTACACCTTC. Translated: CASSVGEGDYGYTF.

This clone showed up just a few times. The chain combines TRBV4-3 with TRBJ2-1; D is uncertain. The length of the CDR3 is 17 residues. Looked up from germline, CDR1 is LGHNA and CDR2 is YSLEER. V was cut by 1 base and J by 2 bases, with 15 bases left in between. CDR3 protein: CASSQGGGAAPYNEQFF. CDR3 DNA: TGCGCCAGCAGCCAAGGTGGCGGTGCGGCGCCCTACAATGAGCAGTTCTTC.

This rearrangement joins TRBV30 to TRBJ2-6, with 10 nucleotides matching TRBD1. CDR3 length: 16 amino acids. The V gene's germline CDR1 is GTSNPN and CDR2 SVGIG (reference sequence). J was trimmed by 4 bases and V by 3 bases; bases with no gene match: 6. Written as DNA, the CDR3 is TGTGCCTGGAGGGGGACAGGGGTGCAGGGGGCCAACGTCCTGACTTTC. Amino acids: CAWRGTGVQGANVLTF.

The genes are TRBV10-3 and TRBJ2-1, with TRBD1 matching over 9 bases. Germline-derived CDR1 and CDR2 are ENHRY and SYGVKD. The CDR3 totals 14 residues. Losses at the gene ends were 6 bases for V and 5 bases for J; bases not matched to a gene: 5. Written as DNA, the CDR3 is TGTGCCATCAGCTGGACAGGGGTCGACAATGAGCAGTTCTTC. This translates into CAISWTGVDNEQFF.

The chain combines TRBV7-3 with TRBJ2-7; 8 bases fit TRBD1. J gave up 5 bases and V 5 bases, and 5 bases lay outside the gene matches. The CDR3 contains 13 residues. CDR1 and CDR2 from the germline V gene are SGHTA and FQGTGA. CDR3 sequence reads: CASSPGQGNEQYF. CDR3 bases: TGTGCCAGCAGCCCAGGACAGGGTAACGAGCAGTACTTC.

This chain connects TRBV29-1 to TRBJ2-2, with D maybe TRBD1 (5 bases). This CDR3 is 14 amino acids long. Germline CDR1 is SQVTM and CDR2 is ANQGSEA. V gave up 6 bases and J gave up 0 bases, with 11 bases separating them. The DNA for the CDR3 is TGCAGCGTGACAAAGACAGCGAACACCGGGGAGCTGTTTTTT. This encodes CSVTKTANTGELFF.